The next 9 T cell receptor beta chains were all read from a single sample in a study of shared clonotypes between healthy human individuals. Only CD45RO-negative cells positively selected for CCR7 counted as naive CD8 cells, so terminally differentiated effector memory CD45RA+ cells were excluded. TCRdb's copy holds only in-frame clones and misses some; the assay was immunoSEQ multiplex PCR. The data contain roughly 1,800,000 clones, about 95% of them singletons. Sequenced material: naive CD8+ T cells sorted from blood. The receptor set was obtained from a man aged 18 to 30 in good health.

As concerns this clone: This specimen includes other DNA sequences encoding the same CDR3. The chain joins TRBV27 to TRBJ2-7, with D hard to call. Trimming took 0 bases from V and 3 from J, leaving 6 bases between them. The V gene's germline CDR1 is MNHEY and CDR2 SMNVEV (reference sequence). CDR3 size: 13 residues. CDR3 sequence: CASSLSVGYEQYF. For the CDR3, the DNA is TGTGCCAGCAGTTTATCGGTGGGCTACGAGCAGTACTTC.

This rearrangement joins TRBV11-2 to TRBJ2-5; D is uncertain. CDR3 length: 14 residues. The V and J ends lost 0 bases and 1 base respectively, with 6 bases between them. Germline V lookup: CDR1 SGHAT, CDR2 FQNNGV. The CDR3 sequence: CASSLDRSQETQYF. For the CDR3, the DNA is TGTGCCAGCAGCTTAGATCGCAGCCAAGAGACCCAGTACTTC.

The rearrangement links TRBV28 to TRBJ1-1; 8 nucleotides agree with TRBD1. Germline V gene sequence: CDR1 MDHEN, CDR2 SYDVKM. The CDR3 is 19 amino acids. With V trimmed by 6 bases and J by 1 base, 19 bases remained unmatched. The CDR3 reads CASSPILGTGRGENTEAFF. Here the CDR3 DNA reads TGTGCCAGCAGCCCGATCCTAGGGACAGGAAGGGGGGAGAACACTGAAGCTTTCTTT. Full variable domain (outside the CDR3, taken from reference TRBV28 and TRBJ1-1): DVKVTQSSRYLVKRTGEKVFLECVQDMDHENMFWYRQDPGLGLRLIYFSYDVKMKEKGDIPEGYSVSREKKERFSLILESASTNQTSMYLCASSPILGTGRGENTEAFFGQGTRLTVV.

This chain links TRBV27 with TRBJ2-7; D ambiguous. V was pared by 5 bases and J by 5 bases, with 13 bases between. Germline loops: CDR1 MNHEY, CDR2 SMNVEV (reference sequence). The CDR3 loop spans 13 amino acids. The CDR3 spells CASSVNSFDEQYF. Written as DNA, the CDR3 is TGTGCCAGCAGTGTAAATAGCTTCGACGAGCAGTACTTC.

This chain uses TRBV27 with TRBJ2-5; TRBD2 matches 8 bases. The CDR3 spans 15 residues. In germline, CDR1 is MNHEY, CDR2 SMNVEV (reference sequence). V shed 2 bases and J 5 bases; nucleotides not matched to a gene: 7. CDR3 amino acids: CASSLVAGGWETQYF. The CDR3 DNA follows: TGTGCCAGCAGTTTAGTGGCGGGAGGCTGGGAGACCCAGTACTTC.

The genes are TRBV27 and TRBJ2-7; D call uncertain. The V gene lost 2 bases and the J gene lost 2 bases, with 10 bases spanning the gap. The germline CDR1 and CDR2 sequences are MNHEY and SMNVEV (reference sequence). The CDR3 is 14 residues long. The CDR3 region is CASSLGPKAYEQYF. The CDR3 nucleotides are TGTGCCAGCAGTTTAGGGCCCAAAGCCTACGAGCAGTACTTC.

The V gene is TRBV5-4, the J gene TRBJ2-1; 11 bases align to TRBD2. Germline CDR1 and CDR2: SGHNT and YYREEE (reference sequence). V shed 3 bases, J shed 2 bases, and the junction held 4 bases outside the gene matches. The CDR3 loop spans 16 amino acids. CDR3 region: CASSYSGGAAYNEQFF. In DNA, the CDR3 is TGTGCCAGCAGCTATAGCGGGGGGGCCGCCTACAATGAGCAGTTCTTC.

Here the CDR3 DNA reads TGTGCCAGCAGTTTCCAGGGGGTGCTGAACACTGAAGCTTTCTTT. As protein: CASSFQGVLNTEAFF. The J gene is TRBJ1-1, the V gene TRBV27; TRBD1 matches 7 bases. J gave up 0 bases and V 3 bases, and 4 bases lay outside the gene matches. Germline CDR1 reads MNHEY; CDR2 reads SMNVEV (reference sequence). This CDR3 has 15 residues.

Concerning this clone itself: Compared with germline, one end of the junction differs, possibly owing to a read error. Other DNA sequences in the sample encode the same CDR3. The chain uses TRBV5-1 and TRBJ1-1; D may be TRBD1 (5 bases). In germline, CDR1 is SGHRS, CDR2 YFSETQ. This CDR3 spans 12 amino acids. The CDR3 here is CASSLVDTEAFF. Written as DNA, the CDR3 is TGCGCCAGCAGCTTGGTGGACACGGAAGCTTTCTTT. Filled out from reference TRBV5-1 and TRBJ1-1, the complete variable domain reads KAGVTQTPRYLIKTRGQQVTLSCSPISGHRSVSWYQQTPGQGLQFLFEYFSETQRNKGNFPGRFSGRQFSNSRSEMNVSTLELGDSALYLCASSLVDTEAFFGQGTRLTVV.